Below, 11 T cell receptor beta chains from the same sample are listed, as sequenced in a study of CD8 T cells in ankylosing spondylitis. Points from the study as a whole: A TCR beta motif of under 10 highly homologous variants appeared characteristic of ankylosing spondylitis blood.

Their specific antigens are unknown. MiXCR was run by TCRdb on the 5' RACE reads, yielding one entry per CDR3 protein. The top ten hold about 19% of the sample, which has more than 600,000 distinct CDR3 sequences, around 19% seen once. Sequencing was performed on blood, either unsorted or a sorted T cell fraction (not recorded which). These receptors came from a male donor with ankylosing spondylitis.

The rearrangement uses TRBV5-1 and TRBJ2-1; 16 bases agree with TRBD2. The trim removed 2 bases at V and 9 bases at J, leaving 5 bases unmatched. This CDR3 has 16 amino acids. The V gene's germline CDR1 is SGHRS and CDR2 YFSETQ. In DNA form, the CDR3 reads TGCGCCAGCAGCTTTCCCGGGACTAGCGGGGGGGTTGAGCAGTTCTTC. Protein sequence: CASSFPGTSGGVEQFF. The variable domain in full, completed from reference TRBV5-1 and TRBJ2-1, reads KAGVTQTPRYLIKTRGQQVTLSCSPISGHRSVSWYQQTPGQGLQFLFEYFSETQRNKGNFPGRFSGRQFSNSRSEMNVSTLELGDSALYLCASSFPGTSGGVEQFFGPGTRLTVL.

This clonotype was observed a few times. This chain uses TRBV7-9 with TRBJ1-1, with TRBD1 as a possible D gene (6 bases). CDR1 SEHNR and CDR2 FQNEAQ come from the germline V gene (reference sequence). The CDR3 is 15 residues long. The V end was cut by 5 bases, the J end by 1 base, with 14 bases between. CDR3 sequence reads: CASSRRGGRNTEAFF. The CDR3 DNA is TGTGCCAGCAGCCGCAGGGGAGGTCGGAACACTGAAGCTTTCTTT.

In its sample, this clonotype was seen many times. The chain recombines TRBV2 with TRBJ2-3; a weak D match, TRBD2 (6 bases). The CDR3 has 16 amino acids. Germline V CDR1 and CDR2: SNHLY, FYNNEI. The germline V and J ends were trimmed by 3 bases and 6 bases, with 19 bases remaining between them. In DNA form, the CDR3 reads TGTGCCAGCAGTGATGTCGGGTCGAGCGGGCGGGATACGCAGTATTTT. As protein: CASSDVGSSGRDTQYF.

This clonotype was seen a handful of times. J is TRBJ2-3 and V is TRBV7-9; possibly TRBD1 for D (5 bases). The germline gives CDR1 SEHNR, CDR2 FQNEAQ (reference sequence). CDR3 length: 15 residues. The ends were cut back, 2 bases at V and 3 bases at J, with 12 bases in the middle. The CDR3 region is CASSLQGSKTDTQYF. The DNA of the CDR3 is TGTGCCAGCAGCTTACAGGGTTCTAAGACAGATACGCAGTATTTT.

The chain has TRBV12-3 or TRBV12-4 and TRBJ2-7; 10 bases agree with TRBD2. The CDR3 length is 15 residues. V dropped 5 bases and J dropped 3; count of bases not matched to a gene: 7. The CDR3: CASSPASGGYYEQYF. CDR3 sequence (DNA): TGTGCCAGCAGTCCTGCTAGCGGGGGATACTACGAGCAGTACTTC.

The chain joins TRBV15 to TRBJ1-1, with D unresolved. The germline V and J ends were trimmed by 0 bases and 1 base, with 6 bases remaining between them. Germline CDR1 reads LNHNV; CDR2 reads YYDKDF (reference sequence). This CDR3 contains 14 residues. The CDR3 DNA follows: TGTGCCACCAGCAGAGAAGGGAGGAACACTGAAGCTTTCTTT. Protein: CATSREGRNTEAFF.

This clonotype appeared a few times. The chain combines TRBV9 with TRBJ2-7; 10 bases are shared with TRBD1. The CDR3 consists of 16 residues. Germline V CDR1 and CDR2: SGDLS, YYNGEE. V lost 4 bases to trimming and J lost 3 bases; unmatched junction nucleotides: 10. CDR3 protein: CASSPSTGTGDYEQYF. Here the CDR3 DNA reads TGTGCCAGCAGCCCTTCGACCGGGACAGGGGACTACGAGCAGTACTTC.

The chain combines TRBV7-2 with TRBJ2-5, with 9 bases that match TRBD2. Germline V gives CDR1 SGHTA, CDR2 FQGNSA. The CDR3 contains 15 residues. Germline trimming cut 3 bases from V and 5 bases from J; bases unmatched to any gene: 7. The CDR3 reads CASSFGSGGPETQYF. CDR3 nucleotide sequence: TGTGCCAGCAGCTTTGGGAGCGGGGGGCCGGAGACCCAGTACTTC.

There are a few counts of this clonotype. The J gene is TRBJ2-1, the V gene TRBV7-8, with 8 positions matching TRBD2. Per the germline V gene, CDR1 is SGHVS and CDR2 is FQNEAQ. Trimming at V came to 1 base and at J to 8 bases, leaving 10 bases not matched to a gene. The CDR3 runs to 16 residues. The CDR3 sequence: CASSLGVSGMSDEQFF. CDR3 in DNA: TGTGCCAGCAGCTTAGGTGTTAGCGGGATGTCGGATGAGCAGTTCTTC.

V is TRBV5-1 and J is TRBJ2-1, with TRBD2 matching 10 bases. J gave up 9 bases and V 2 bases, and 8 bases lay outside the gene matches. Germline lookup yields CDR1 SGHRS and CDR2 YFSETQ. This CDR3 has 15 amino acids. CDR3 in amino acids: CASSLLAGPTGEQFF. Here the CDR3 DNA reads TGCGCCAGCAGCTTACTAGCGGGACCTACGGGTGAGCAGTTCTTC.

The CDR3 loop reads CASSPIGTAYNEQFF. CDR3 nucleotides: TGTGCCAGCAGCCCGATCGGGACAGCTTACAATGAGCAGTTCTTC. The chain employs TRBV7-9 and TRBJ2-1, with 7 bases matching TRBD1. The germline CDR1 and CDR2 sequences are SEHNR and FQNEAQ (reference sequence). CDR3 length: 15 residues. Trimming took 5 bases from V and 4 from J; bases not matched to a gene: 8.